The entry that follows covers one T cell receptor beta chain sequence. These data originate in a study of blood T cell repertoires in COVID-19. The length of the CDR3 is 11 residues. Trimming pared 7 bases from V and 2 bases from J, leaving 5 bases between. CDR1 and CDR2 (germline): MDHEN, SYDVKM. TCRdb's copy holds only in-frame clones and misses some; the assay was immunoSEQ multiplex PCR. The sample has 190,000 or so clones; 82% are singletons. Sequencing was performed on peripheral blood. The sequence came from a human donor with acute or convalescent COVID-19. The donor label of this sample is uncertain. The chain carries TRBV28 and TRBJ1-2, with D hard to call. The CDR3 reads CASTQNYGYTF. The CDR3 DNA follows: TGTGCCAGCACACAGAACTATGGCTACACCTTC.